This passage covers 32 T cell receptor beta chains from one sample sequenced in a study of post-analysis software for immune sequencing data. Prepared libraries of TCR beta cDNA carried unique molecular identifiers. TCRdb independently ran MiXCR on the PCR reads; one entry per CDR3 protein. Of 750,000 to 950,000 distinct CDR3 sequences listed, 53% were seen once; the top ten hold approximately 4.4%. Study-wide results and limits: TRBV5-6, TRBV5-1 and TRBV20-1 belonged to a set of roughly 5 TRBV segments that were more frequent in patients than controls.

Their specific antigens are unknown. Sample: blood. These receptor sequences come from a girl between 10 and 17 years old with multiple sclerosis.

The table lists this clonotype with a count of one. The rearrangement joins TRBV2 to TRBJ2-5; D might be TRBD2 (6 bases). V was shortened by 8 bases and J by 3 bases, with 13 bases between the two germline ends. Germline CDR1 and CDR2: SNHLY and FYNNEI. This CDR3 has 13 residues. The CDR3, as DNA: TGTGCCAGCGGTCGGGACTTAGAAGAGACCCAGTACTTC. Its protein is CASGRDLEETQYF.

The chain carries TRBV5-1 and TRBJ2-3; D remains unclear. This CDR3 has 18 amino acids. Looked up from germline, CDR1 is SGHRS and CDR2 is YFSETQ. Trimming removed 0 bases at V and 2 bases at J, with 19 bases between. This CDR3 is CASSLAPTVVLTTDTQYF. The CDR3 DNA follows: TGCGCCAGCAGCTTGGCCCCCACAGTGGTCCTTACCACAGATACGCAGTATTTT.

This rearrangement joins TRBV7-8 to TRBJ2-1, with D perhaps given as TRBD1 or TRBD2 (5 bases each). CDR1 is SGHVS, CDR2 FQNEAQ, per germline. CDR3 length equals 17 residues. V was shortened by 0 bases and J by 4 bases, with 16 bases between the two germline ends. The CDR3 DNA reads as TGTGCCAGCAGCTTAGCGCCGGGGACCAATCTATACAATGAGCAGTTCTTC. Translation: CASSLAPGTNLYNEQFF.

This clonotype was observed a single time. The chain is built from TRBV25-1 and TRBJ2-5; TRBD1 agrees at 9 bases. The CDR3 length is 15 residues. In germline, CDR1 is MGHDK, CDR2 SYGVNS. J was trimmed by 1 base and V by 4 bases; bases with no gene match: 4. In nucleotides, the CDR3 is TGTGCCAGCAGTGGATTGACAGGGGGCCAAGAGACCCAGTACTTC. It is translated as CASSGLTGGQETQYF.

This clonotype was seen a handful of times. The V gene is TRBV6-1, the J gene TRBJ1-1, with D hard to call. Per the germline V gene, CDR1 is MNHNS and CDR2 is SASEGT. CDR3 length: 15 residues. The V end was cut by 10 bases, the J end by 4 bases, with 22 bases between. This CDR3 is CAIQSETDVSTEAFF. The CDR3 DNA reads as TGTGCCATCCAATCTGAAACAGACGTTAGCACTGAAGCTTTCTTT.

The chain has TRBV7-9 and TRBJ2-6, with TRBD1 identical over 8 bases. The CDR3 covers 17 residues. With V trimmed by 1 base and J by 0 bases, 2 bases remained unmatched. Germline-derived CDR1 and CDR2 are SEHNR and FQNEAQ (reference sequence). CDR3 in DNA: TGTGCCAGCAGCTTAGGACAGGGGATCTCTGGGGCCAACGTCCTGACTTTC. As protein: CASSLGQGISGANVLTF.

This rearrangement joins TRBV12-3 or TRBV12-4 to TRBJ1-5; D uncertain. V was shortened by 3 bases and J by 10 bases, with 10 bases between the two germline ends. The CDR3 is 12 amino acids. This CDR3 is CASSFPASPQHF. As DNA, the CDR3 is TGTGCCAGCAGTTTTCCCGCATCTCCCCAGCATTTT.

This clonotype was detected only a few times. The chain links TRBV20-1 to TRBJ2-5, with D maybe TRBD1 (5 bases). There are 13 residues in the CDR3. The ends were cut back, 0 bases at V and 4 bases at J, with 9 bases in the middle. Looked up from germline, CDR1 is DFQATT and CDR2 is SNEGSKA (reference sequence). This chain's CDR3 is CSAREGVLETQYF. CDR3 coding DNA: TGCAGTGCTAGAGAAGGGGTGTTAGAGACCCAGTACTTC.

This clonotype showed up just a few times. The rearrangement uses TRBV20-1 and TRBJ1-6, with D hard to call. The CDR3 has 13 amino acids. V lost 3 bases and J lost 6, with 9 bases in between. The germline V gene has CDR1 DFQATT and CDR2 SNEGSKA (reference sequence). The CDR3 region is CSASRAANSPLHF. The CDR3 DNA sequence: TGCAGTGCTAGTAGGGCGGCTAATTCACCCCTCCACTTT.

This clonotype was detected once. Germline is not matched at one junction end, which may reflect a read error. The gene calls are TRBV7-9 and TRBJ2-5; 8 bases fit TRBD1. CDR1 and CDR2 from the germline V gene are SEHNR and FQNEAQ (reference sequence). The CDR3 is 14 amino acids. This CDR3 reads CAGSRTGKGETQYF. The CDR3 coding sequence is TGTGCCGGCAGCCGGACAGGGAAAGGGGAGACCCAGTACTTC.

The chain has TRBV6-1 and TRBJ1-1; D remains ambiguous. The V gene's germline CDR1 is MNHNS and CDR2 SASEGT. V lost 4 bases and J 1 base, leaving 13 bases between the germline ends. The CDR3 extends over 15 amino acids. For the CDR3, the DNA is TGTGCCAGCAGTGCTCGGGCCCTGGGGAACACTGAAGCTTTCTTT. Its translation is CASSARALGNTEAFF.

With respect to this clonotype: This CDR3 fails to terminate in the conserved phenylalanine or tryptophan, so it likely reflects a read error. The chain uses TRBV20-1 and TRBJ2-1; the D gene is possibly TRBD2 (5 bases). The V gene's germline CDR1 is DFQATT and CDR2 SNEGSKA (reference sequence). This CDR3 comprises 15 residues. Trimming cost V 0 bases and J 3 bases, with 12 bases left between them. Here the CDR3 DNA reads TGCAGTGCTAGAGATCCTAAGGAGGACTACAATGAGCAGTTCGTC. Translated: CSARDPKEDYNEQFV.

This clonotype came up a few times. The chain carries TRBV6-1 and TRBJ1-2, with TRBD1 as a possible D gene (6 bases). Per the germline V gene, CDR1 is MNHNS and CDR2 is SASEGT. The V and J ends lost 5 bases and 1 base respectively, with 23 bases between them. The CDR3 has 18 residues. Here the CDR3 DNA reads TGTGCCAGCAGTCCTGGGTGGGGGGCCCTATCGGTTAACTATGGCTACACCTTC. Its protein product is CASSPGWGALSVNYGYTF.

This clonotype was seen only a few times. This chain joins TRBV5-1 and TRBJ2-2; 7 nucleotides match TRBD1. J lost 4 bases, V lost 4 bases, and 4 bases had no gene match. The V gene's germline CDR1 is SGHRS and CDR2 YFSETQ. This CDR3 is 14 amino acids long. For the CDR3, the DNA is TGCGCCAGCAGCCGGGCAGGGGGCACCGGGGAGCTGTTTTTT. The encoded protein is CASSRAGGTGELFF.

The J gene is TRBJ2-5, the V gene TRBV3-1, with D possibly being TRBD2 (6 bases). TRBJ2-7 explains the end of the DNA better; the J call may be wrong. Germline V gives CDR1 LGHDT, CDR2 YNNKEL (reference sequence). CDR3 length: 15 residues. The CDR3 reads CASSPVGSGDSEQYF. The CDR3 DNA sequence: TGTGCCAGCAGCCCCGTGGGTAGCGGCGACTCCGAGCAGTACTTC.

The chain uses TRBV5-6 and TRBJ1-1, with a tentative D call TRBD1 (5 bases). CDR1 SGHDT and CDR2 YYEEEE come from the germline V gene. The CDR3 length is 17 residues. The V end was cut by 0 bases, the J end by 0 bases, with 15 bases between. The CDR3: CASSLAGVGGVNTEAFF. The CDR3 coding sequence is TGTGCCAGCAGCTTGGCCGGAGTTGGAGGGGTGAACACTGAAGCTTTCTTT.

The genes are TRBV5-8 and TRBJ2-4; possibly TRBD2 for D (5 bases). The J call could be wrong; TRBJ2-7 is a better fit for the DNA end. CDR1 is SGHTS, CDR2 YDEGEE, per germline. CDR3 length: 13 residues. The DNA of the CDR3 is TGTGCCAGCAGCGCCGGTCGGGGCTACGAGCAGTACTTC. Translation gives CASSAGRGYEQYF.

The CDR3 here is CASTGQGVYGYTF. The CDR3 region has the DNA TGCGCCAGCACCGGACAGGGAGTTTATGGCTACACCTTC. The rearrangement joins TRBV5-1 to TRBJ1-2; the match to TRBD1 covers 8 bases. V dropped 6 bases and J dropped 5; count of bases not matched to a gene: 6. The CDR3 runs to 13 residues. Germline V gene sequence: CDR1 SGHRS, CDR2 YFSETQ.

The CDR3 spells CATSRDRGAGAIYEQYF. CDR3 nucleotides: TGTGCCACCAGCAGAGATCGCGGGGCCGGCGCCATCTACGAGCAGTACTTC. The chain has TRBV15 and TRBJ2-7, with a weak D call TRBD2 (6 bases). This CDR3 has 17 residues. Looked up from germline, CDR1 is LNHNV and CDR2 is YYDKDF (reference sequence). V was pared by 0 bases and J by 3 bases, with 18 bases between. Full variable domain (missing parts from reference TRBV15 and TRBJ2-7): DAMVIQNPRYQVTQFGKPVTLSCSQTLNHNVMYWYQQKSSQAPKLLFHYYDKDFNNEADTPDNFQSRRPNTSFCFLDIRSPGLGDTAMYLCATSRDRGAGAIYEQYFGPGTRLTVT.

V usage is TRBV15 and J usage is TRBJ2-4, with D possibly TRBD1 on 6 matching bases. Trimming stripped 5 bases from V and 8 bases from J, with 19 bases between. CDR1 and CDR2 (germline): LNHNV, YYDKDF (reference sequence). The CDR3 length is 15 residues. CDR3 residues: CATSPPGQIMDIQYF. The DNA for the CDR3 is TGTGCCACCAGCCCGCCGGGACAAATAATGGACATTCAGTACTTC.

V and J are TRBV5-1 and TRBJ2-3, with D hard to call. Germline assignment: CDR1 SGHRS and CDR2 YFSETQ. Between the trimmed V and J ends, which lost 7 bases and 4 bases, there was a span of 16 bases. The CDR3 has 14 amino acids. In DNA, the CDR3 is TGCGCCAGCGCCGGCGACACCCGCTCAGATACGCAGTATTTT. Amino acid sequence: CASAGDTRSDTQYF.

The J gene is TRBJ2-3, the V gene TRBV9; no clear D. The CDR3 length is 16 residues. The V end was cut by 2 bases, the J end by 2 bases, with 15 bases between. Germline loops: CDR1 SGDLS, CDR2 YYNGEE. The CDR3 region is CASSVTLDGFTDTQYF. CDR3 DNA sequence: TGTGCCAGCAGCGTTACACTGGATGGGTTCACAGATACGCAGTATTTT. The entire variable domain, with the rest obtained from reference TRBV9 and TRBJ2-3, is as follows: DSGVTQTPKHLITATGQRVTLRCSPRSGDLSVYWYQQSLDQGLQFLIQYYNGEERAKGNILERFSAQQFPDLHSELNLSSLELGDSALYFCASSVTLDGFTDTQYFGPGTRLTVL.

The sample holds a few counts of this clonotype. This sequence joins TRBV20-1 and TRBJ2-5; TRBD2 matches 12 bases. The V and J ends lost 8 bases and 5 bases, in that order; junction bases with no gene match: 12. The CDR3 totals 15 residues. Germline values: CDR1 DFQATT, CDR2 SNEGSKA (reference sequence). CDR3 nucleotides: TGCAGTCAACTAGCGGGAGGCCCTCGCAGTGAGACCCAGTACTTC. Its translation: CSQLAGGPRSETQYF.

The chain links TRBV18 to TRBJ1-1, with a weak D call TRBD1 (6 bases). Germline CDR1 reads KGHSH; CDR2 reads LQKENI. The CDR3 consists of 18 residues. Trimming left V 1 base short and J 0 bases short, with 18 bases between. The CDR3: CASSPRGPWTEMNTEAFF. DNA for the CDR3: TGTGCCAGCTCACCACGGGGGCCCTGGACAGAGATGAACACTGAAGCTTTCTTT.

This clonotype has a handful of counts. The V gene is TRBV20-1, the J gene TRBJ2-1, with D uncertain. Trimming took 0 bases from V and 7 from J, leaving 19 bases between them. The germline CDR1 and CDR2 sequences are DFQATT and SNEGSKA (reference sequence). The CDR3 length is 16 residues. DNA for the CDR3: TGCAGTGCTAGAGACCCTACGGGCGGATCTGGGAATGAGCAGTTCTTC. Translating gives CSARDPTGGSGNEQFF.

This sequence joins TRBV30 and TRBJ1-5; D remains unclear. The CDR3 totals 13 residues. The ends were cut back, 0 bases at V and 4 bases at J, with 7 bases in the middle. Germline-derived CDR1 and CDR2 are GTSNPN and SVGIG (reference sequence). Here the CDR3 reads CAWSVDLNQPQHF. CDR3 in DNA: TGTGCCTGGAGTGTAGACCTAAATCAGCCCCAGCATTTT.

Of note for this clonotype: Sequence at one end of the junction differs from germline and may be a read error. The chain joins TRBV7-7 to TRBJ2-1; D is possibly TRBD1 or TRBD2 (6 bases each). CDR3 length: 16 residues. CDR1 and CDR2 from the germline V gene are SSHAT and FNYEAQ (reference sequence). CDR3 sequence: CASSLVLGGQNNEQFF. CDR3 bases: TGTGCTAGCAGCTTAGTTCTGGGGGGACAAAACAATGAGCAGTTCTTC.

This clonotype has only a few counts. The CDR3 loop is CATSRSARAGASTDTQYF. CDR3 DNA: TGTGCCACCAGCAGGTCGGCTCGAGCGGGCGCCTCCACAGATACGCAGTATTTT. V gene TRBV15 combines with J gene TRBJ2-3, with D perhaps TRBD2 (6 bases). The germline gives CDR1 LNHNV, CDR2 YYDKDF (reference sequence). This CDR3 comprises 18 residues. The V end lost 3 bases, the J end lost 2 bases, and 21 bases lay between the germline ends.

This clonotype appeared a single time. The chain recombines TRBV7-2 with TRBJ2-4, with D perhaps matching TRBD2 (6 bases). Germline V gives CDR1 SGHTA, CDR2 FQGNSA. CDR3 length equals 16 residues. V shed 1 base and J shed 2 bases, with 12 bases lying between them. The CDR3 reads CASSLEAGRTKNIQYF. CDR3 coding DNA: TGTGCCAGCAGCTTAGAGGCAGGGAGGACCAAAAACATTCAGTACTTC.

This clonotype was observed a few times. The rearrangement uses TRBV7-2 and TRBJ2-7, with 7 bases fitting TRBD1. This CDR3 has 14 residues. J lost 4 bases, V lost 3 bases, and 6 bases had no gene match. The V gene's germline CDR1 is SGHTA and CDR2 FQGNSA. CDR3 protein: CASSFQRDSYEQYF. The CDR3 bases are TGTGCCAGCAGCTTCCAAAGGGACAGTTACGAGCAGTACTTC.

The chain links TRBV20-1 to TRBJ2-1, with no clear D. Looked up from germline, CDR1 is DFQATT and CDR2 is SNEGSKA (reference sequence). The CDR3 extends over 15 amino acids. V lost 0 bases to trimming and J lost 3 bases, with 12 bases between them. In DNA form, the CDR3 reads TGCAGTGCTAGAGATAGGGCAGCCATCTACAATGAGCAGTTCTTC. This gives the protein CSARDRAAIYNEQFF.

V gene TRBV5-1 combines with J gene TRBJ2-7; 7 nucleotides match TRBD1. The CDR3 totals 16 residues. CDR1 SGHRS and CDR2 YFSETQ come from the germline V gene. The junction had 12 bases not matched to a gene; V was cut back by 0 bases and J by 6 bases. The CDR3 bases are TGCGCCAGCAGCTTGGGGGACAGCTTATTGGCCAGCGAGCAGTACTTC. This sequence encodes CASSLGDSLLASEQYF.